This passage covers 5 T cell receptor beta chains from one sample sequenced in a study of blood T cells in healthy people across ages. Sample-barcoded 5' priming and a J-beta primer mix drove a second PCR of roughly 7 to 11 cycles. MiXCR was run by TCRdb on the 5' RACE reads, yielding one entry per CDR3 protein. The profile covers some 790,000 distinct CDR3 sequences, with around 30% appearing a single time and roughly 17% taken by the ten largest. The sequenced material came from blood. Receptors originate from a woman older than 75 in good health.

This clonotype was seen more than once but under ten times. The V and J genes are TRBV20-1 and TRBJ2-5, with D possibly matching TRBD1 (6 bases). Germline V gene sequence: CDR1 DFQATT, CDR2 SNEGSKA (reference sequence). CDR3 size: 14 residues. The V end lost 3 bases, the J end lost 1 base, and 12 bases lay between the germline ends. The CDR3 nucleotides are TGCAGTGCTAGGAAGGGGGAGCCCCAAGAGACCCAGTACTTC. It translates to CSARKGEPQETQYF.

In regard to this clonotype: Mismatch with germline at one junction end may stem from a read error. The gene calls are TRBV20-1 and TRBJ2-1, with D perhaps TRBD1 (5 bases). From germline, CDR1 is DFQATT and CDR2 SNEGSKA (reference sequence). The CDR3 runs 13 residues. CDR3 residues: CSARDFQGNGQFF. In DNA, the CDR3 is TGCAGTGCTAGAGACTTCCAGGGTAATGGGCAGTTCTTC.

In nucleotides, the CDR3 is TGTGCCAGCAGTCCCCGGGTCACCCTGACTGGCACTGAAGCTTTCTTT. This encodes CASSPRVTLTGTEAFF. The V call is TRBV28, the J call TRBJ1-1, with D unclear. The CDR3 totals 16 residues. Germline V gene lookup returns CDR1 MDHEN and CDR2 SYDVKM. Trimming shortened V by 5 bases and J by 4 bases, and 20 bases separated the two germline ends. Complete variable domain (other parts from reference TRBV28 and TRBJ1-1): DVKVTQSSRYLVKRTGEKVFLECVQDMDHENMFWYRQDPGLGLRLIYFSYDVKMKEKGDIPEGYSVSREKKERFSLILESASTNQTSMYLCASSPRVTLTGTEAFFGQGTRLTVV.

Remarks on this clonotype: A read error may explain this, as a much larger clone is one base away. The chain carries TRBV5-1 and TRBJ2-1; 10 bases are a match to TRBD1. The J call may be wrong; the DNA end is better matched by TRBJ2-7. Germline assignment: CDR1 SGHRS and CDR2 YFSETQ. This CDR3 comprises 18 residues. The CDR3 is CASRSTGGGKTAYNEQYF. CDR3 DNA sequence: TGCGCCAGCAGATCGACAGGGGGCGGAAAAACGGCCTACAATGAGCAGTACTTC.

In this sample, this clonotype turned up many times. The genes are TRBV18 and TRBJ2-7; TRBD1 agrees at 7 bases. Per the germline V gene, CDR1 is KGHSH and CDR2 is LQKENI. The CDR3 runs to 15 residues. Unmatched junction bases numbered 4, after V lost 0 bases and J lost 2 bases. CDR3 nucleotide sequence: TGTGCCAGCTCACCACCTGGGACAGTAGCCTACGAGCAGTACTTC. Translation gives CASSPPGTVAYEQYF.